This TCR beta chain is from a study of blood T cell repertoires in COVID-19. Background on the study: Acute-phase and convalescent COVID-19 samples originated in the United States, Italy and Spain. The analysed material was cDNA or gDNA that came from T cells, B-cell-depleted T cells, or PBMCs.

Germline CDR1 and CDR2: MDHEN and SYDVKM. V lost 2 bases and J 8 bases, leaving 19 bases between the germline ends. CDR3 length equals 16 residues. In the study's own analysis: Reference gene primer amplification gave nucleated cell count estimates. Profiled with immunoSEQ multiplex PCR; TCRdb holds only in-frame clones, not every one. V and J calls and clone size are those listed in that table; D and trimming were worked out from the DNA. Among 70,000 to 95,000 clones listed, 92% were seen once. Sequenced material: peripheral blood. The rearrangement uses TRBV28 and TRBJ2-1; TRBD2 is a possible D gene (6 bases). This TCR derives from a woman aged 55-69 years with active COVID-19. DNA of the CDR3: TGTGCCAGCAGTTTAGGGGGGTGGAAGGGCCGGGATGAGCAGTTCTTC. The encoded protein is CASSLGGWKGRDEQFF.